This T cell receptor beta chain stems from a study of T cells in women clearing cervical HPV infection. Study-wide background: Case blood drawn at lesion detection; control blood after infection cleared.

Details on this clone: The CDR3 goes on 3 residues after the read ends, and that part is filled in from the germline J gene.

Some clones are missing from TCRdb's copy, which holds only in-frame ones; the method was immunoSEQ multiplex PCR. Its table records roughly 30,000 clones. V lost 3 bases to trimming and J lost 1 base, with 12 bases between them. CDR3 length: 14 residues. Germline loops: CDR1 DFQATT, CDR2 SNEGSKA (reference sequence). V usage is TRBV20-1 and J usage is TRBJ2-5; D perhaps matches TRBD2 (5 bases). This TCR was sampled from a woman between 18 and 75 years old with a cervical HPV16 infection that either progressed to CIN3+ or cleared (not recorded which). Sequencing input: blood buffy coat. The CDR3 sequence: CSARGGRSQETQYF. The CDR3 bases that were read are TGCAGTGCTAGGGGCGGGCGATCCCAAGAGACC.